These T cell receptor beta chains were read from a single sample in a study of cytomegalovirus exposure and HLA in healthy donors. The repertoire was sequenced with immunoSEQ multiplex PCR; TCRdb's copy has only in-frame clones and lacks some. The table has about 120,000 clones, 77% seen once; the top ten hold roughly 4.5%. Source material: PBMCs. All receptors derive from a man between 50 and 59 years old in good health and CMV-seropositive. The CDR3 runs from the conserved cysteine through the conserved F or W. A D gene is named only where the DNA matches it firmly. Size tells how often a clone was seen (once, few, many) or the class of an expanded clone, and some rows leave it out.

cdr3_nt cdr3_aa j_call v_call clone_size d_call
TGTGCCAGCAGTTACTCACTAGAGGGATCTGGCTACGAGCAGTACTTC CASSYSLEGSGYEQYF TRBJ2-7 TRBV6-5 - -
TGCGCCAGCAGCGGGGGAGGGCCAGGGTTTAATGAGCAGTTCTTC CASSGGGPGFNEQFF TRBJ2-1 TRBV5-1 - TRBD2
TGCGCCAGCAGCACTCCACCGGGGGATACGCAGTATTTT CASSTPPGDTQYF TRBJ2-3 TRBV5-1 once -
TGTGCCAGCGGATCCGGCGGGTATTCCTACGAGCAGTACTTC CASGSGGYSYEQYF TRBJ2-7 TRBV2 - -
TGTGCCAGCAGCTTATGGGGCGTCCAAGGCGGCACTGAAGCTTTCTTT CASSLWGVQGGTEAFF TRBJ1-1 TRBV7-8 - -
TGCGCCAGCAGCCAAGGAGGGGTTGCGGACGAGCAGTACTTC CASSQGGVADEQYF TRBJ2-7 TRBV5-1 once -
TGTGCCAGCATTAGCGGGGGGGCAGGCAATGAGCAGTTCTTC CASISGGAGNEQFF TRBJ2-1 TRBV6-1 - TRBD2
TGTGCCTGGAGTGTAGCGGGGGGGCCACGGAACACTGAAGCTTTCTTT CAWSVAGGPRNTEAFF TRBJ1-1 TRBV30 - -
TGTGCCAGCAGTGGACAGGGCACAGATACGCAGTATTTT CASSGQGTDTQYF TRBJ2-3 TRBV5-6 few TRBD1
TGCGCCAGCAGCTTAGACAGGGGCTGGGGCTACACCTTC CASSLDRGWGYTF TRBJ1-2 TRBV5-1 - TRBD1
TGCGCCAGCAGTGCGGGAGGGTTAGGAGAGCAGTACTTC CASSAGGLGEQYF TRBJ2-7 TRBV10-2 - TRBD2
TGTGCCAGCAGCCGGACAGGGGATGAAAAACTGTTTTTT CASSRTGDEKLFF TRBJ1-4 TRBV5-6 - TRBD1
TGCGCCAGCAGCCAAGGGCGGGAGGGAATCTACGAGCAGTACTTC CASSQGREGIYEQYF TRBJ2-7 TRBV4-3 - TRBD2
TGTGCCAGCATTGCACCACCGGGGAAGATACAAGAGACCCAGTACTTC CASIAPPGKIQETQYF TRBJ2-5 TRBV5-8 once -
TGTGCCAGCAGTGAGTCAGGGATATATGGCTACACCTTC CASSESGIYGYTF TRBJ1-2 TRBV2 - -
TGTGCCAGCAGGGGGCCTAATCAGCCCCAGCATTTT CASRGPNQPQHF TRBJ1-5 TRBV7-2 - -
TGTGCCAGCAGCGTAGCGGGACAGTTTAGTGAGCAGTACTTC CASSVAGQFSEQYF TRBJ2-5 TRBV9 few TRBD1
TGTGCCAGCAGTGGATCCGGGACAGGGGTCAACGAGCAGTACTTC CASSGSGTGVNEQYF TRBJ2-7 TRBV28 - TRBD1
TGTGCCAGCTCGCCCGACAGGGGGACTGAAGCTTTCTTT CASSPDRGTEAFF TRBJ1-1 TRBV18 - TRBD1
TGCGCCAGCAGCCAGTTACAGGGGGACACTGAAGCTTTCTTT CASSQLQGDTEAFF TRBJ1-1 TRBV4-1 - TRBD1
TGTGCCATCAGTGAGTCGGGAGGCACTGAAGCTTTCTTT CAISESGGTEAFF TRBJ1-1 TRBV10-3 - -
TGTGCCAGCCGGCCGGGACAGGGTTTTAATTCACCCCTCCACTTT CASRPGQGFNSPLHF TRBJ1-6 TRBV19 - TRBD1
TGTGCCAGCAGGGGGACAGTCCCTAATGAAAAACTGTTTTTT CASRGTVPNEKLFF TRBJ1-4 TRBV27 - TRBD1
TGTGCCAGCAGTGTTTTAGGGGACAACAGAGGTCTAGATACGCAGTATTTT CASSVLGDNRGLDTQYF TRBJ2-3 TRBV25-1 - -
TGCGCCAGCAGCCAAGATCTCCTAGCGGGAAGAAACACAGATACGCAGTATTTT CASSQDLLAGRNTDTQYF TRBJ2-3 TRBV4-3 - TRBD2
TGTGCCAGCAGCTTATTCATAGGGGGCACTGAGTATGGCTACACCTTC CASSLFIGGTEYGYTF TRBJ1-2 TRBV11-2 - TRBD1
TGTGCCAGCAGCTTAGAGGTGGGGGGGCGCACTGAAGCTTTCTTT CASSLEVGGRTEAFF TRBJ1-1 TRBV11-2 once -
TGTGCCAGCAGCCAACCTCTGGCAGGCCCCAGCACTGAAGCTTTCTTT CASSQPLAGPSTEAFF TRBJ1-1 TRBV4-2 - -
TGTGCCAGCAGCCAGTTGGGACAGGGGGATTCACCCCTCCACTTT CASSQLGQGDSPLHF TRBJ1-6 TRBV4-2 - TRBD1
TGTGCCAGCAGCTTAGGACGTAGGAGGAGGGCCGTCGGGGAGCTGTTTTTT CASSLGRRRRAVGELFF TRBJ2-2 TRBV7-2 once -
TGCAGCGTTGAAGAGTCACAGGGGGTCACTGAAGCTTTCTTT CSVEESQGVTEAFF TRBJ1-1 TRBV29-1 - TRBD1
TGTGCTAGCAGCTTAGCTGCGGGAATCGGGGAGCTGTTTTTT CASSLAAGIGELFF TRBJ2-2 TRBV7-7 - -
TGTGCCAGCAGCCCTGGACAGGGGTCGTACTACGAGCAGTACTTC CASSPGQGSYYEQYF TRBJ2-7 TRBV5-4 - TRBD1
TGTGCCAGCAGCTTCCCCTCAGGAAGGCCTCAAGAGACCCAGTACTTC CASSFPSGRPQETQYF TRBJ2-5 TRBV7-9 - -
TGTGCCAGCAGAGCGGATGGAGGGGTCAACTACGAGCAGTACTTC CASRADGGVNYEQYF TRBJ2-7 TRBV2 - -
TGTGCCAGTAGTATAGGTGACAGGGGCGGGAACACTGAAGCTTTCTTT CASSIGDRGGNTEAFF TRBJ1-1 TRBV19 - TRBD1
TGTGCCATCAGCCCGACTAGCGGGAGACCCTACGAGCAGTACTTC CAISPTSGRPYEQYF TRBJ2-7 TRBV10-3 - TRBD2
TGTGCCAGCAGCCCTGAGGGGGGGCACGAGCAGTACTTC CASSPEGGHEQYF TRBJ2-7 TRBV6-4 few -
TGTGCCAGCAAAAGAGCGGGTCTCACAGATACGCAGTATTTT CASKRAGLTDTQYF TRBJ2-3 TRBV6-1 - -
TGTGCCAGCAGACCAGCCCCAGGACAGACACAAGAGACCCAGTACTTC CASRPAPGQTQETQYF TRBJ2-5 TRBV21-1 - -
TGTGCCAGTAGGAATCGCGGGGAAGGAGATACGCAGTATTTT CASRNRGEGDTQYF TRBJ2-3 TRBV19 - -
TGTGCCAGCAGCTTGGCCGGGGTAGCGGGTCTTTACGAGCAGTACTTC CASSLAGVAGLYEQYF TRBJ2-7 TRBV5-6 - TRBD2
TGTGCCAGCAGTTACCAGTGGACTAGCGGGAACTACGAGCGGTACTTC CASSYQWTSGNYERYF TRBJ2-7 TRBV6-6 - TRBD2
TGTGCCAGCAGTGAAAGGAGCGGTTACGAGCAGTACTTC CASSERSGYEQYF TRBJ2-7 TRBV6-1 once -
TGTGCCAGCTCATTCAACGGGGTGCAGGGCAATCAGCCCCAGCATTTT CASSFNGVQGNQPQHF TRBJ1-5 TRBV18 - -
TGCGCCAGCAGCGTAACCGGGACTAGCGGGAGACTCACAGATACGCAGTATTTT CASSVTGTSGRLTDTQYF TRBJ2-3 TRBV5-1 - TRBD2
TGTGCCTGGAGTTTAGTCGATCGGGAACAGCCCCAGCATTTT CAWSLVDREQPQHF TRBJ1-5 TRBV30 - -
TGTGCCAGCAGCAAACCGACAGGGGGCATGCAGACCCAGTACTTC CASSKPTGGMQTQYF TRBJ2-5 TRBV7-9 - TRBD1
TGCGCCAGCAGCTTGGTGGGGCACACTGAAGCTTTCTTT CASSLVGHTEAFF TRBJ1-1 TRBV5-1 - -
TGTGCCAGCAGTTCCGAGTACGGTGTCAGGGAGCTGTTTTTT CASSSEYGVRELFF TRBJ2-2 TRBV6-1 - -
TGCGCCAGCTCGACCCGCACAGGGGGCTACAATGAGCAGTTCTTC CASSTRTGGYNEQFF TRBJ2-1 TRBV5-1 - TRBD1
TGCGCCAGCAGCCCGGGGGTTGAACAGCCCCAGCATTTT CASSPGVEQPQHF TRBJ1-5 TRBV10-1 - -
TGTGCCAGCTCACCCCCCTCTTCGGGGGGAACTGAAGCTTTCTTT CASSPPSSGGTEAFF TRBJ1-1 TRBV18 - -
TGTGCCAGCAGTTACACGCGACAGGGCTACGAGCAGTACTTC CASSYTRQGYEQYF TRBJ2-7 TRBV6-5 - TRBD1
TGTGCCAGCAGCTTAGGGGGAGGGGGATCTTACTACGAGCAGTACTTC CASSLGGGGSYYEQYF TRBJ2-7 TRBV7-6 - -